The TCR beta chain under discussion was sequenced for a study of cytomegalovirus exposure and HLA in healthy donors. Whole-study findings and limits: For most subjects, TCR beta sequences were reported to predict HLA-A and HLA-B alleles with accuracy. Later work showed greater clonal expansion in HLA-associated TCR beta chains than in equally common others.

This clone was counted a single time. What it recognizes is unknown. This CDR3 is also generated by other DNA sequences in the sample. Those who donated were healthy bone marrow donors. The PCR employed 60 Vbeta primers together with 13 Jbeta primers. The protocol was immunoSEQ multiplex PCR, while the TCRdb copy is restricted to in-frame clones and leaves out a portion. The sample carries approximately 100,000 clones, approximately 80% recorded once. V was pared by 1 base and J by 8 bases, with 1 base of the junction left unmatched. CDR3 length: 14 amino acids. In germline, CDR1 is LGHNA, CDR2 YNFKEQ. The chain links TRBV4-2 to TRBJ2-1; 11 nucleotides line up with TRBD2. Sequences were obtained from PBMCs. This receptor was identified in a female donor in good health and CMV-seronegative. Here the CDR3 reads CASSQGLAGYEQFF. DNA of the CDR3: TGTGCCAGCAGCCAAGGACTAGCGGGATATGAGCAGTTCTTC.